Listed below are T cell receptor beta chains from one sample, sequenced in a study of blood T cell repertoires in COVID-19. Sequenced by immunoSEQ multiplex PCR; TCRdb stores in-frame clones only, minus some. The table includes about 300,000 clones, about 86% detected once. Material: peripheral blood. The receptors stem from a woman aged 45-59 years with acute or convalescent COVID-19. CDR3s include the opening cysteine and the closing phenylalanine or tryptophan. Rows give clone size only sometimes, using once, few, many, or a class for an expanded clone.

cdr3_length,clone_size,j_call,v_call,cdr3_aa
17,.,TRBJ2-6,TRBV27,CASSSQPSTSGANVLTF
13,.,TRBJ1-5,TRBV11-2,CASSRDNGQPQHF
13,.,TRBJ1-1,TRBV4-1,CASSQDMETEAFF
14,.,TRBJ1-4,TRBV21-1,CASSAGPGEKKLFF
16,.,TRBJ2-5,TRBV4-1,CASSQPRGGEKETQYF
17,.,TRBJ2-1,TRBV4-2,CASSLGAGLEDYNEQFF
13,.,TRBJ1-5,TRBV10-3,CAISEQSNQPQHF
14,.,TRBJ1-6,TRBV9,CASSATLLYSPLHF
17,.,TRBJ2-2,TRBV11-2,CASSSRTSGGVGGELFF
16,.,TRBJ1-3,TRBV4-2,CASSQEKTSSGNTIYF
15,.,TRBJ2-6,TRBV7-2,CASSSSLSGANVLTF
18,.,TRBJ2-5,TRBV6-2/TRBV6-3,CASSYEVGSLEVWKTQYF
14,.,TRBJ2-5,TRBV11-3,CASSDRRQGETQYF
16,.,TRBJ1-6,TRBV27,CASRSHGQGEFSPLHF
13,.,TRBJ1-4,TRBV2,CASTMGGNEKLFF
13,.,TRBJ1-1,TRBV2,CASSTGMNTEAFF
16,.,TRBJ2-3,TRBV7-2,CASSLEARGATDTQYF
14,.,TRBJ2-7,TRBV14,CASRGTGGTYEQYF
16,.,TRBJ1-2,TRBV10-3,CAISEKTGTANYGYTF
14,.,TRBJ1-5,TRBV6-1,CASSEVGGYQPQHF
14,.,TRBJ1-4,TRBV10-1,CASSNSGTKEKLFF
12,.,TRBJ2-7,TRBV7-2,CASSLVAYEQYF
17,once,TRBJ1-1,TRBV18,CASSPSSRLRGEDEAFF
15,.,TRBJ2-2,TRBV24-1,CATSATTGGTGELFF
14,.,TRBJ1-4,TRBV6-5,CASSYGIGSEKLFF
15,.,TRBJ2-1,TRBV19,CASSILAGGNNEQFF
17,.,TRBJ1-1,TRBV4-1,CASSQGLTQGGTTEAFF
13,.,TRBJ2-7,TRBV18,CASSPPTHYEQYF
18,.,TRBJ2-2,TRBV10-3,CAISESPTKGHNTGELFF
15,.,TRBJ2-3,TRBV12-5,CASGLGTGGTDTQYF
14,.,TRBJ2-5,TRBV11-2,CASSLMPAGETQYF
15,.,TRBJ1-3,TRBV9,CASSVDGGLVNTIYF
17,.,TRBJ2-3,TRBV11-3,CASSAGLAGEGTDTQYF
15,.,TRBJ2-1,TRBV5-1,CASSLVTGAYNEQFF
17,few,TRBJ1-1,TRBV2,CASSGQGPLAGDTEAFF
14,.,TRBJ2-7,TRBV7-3,CASSPGIGHYEQYF
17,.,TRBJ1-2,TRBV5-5,CASSLDTRDSLFWGYTF
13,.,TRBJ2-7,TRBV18,CASSRGTGEEQYF
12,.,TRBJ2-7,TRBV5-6,CASSFQGDEQYF
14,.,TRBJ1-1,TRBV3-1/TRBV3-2,CASSQGIGGTEAFF
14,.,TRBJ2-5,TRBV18,CASSPGTGEETQYF
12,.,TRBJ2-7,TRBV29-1,CSVGMEEDEQYF
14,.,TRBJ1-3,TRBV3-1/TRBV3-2,CASSPARAGNTIYF